The 5 T cell receptor beta chains listed next were all sequenced from one sample in a study of blood T cell repertoires in COVID-19. Only in-frame clones appear in the TCRdb table, and some are missing; sequencing was by immunoSEQ multiplex PCR. Of some 310,000 clones in the sample, 85% to 90% were seen once. The sample comprised peripheral blood. These receptors all come from a woman in her 40s with COVID-19, enrolled during active disease.

The CDR3 bases are TGTGCCAGCAGTTTGACAGGGATCTATGGCTACACCTTC. It specifies CASSLTGIYGYTF. The J gene is TRBJ1-2, the V gene TRBV28; 7 nucleotides match TRBD1. The CDR3 runs 13 residues. CDR1 and CDR2 (germline): MDHEN, SYDVKM. J gave up 4 bases and V 3 bases, and 2 bases lay outside the gene matches.

This clone was seen just once. The gene calls are TRBV7-9 and TRBJ1-5; D gene uncertain. Per germline, CDR1 SEHNR and CDR2 FQNEAQ (reference sequence). V was trimmed by 5 bases and J by 0 bases, leaving 8 bases between them. This CDR3 comprises 14 residues. This CDR3 reads CASSPVDSNQPQHF. DNA for the CDR3: TGTGCCAGCAGCCCGGTCGATAGCAATCAGCCCCAGCATTTT. The variable domain in full, completed from reference TRBV7-9 and TRBJ1-5, reads DTGVSQNPRHKITKRGQNVTFRCDPISEHNRLYWYRQTLGQGPEFLTYFQNEAQLEKSRLLSDRFSAERPKGSFSTLEIQRTEQGDSAMYLCASSPVDSNQPQHFGDGTRLSIL.

This sequence joins TRBV5-1 and TRBJ1-1, with D perhaps matching TRBD1 (6 bases). Germline loops: CDR1 SGHRS, CDR2 YFSETQ. CDR3 size: 15 residues. With 0 bases removed from V and 2 bases from J, the gap between germline ends came to 11 bases. The CDR3 sequence: CASSLDRASNTEAFF. The DNA for the CDR3 is TGCGCCAGCAGCTTGGACAGGGCAAGTAACACTGAAGCTTTCTTT.

This sequence joins TRBV28 and TRBJ2-7; 10 bases are a match to TRBD1. V shed 2 bases, J shed 3 bases, and the junction held 7 bases outside the gene matches. CDR3 length equals 16 residues. The V gene's germline CDR1 is MDHEN and CDR2 SYDVKM. DNA of the CDR3: TGTGCCAGCAGTTTACCGGGACAGGGGAAGAGCTACGAGCAGTACTTC. Translation: CASSLPGQGKSYEQYF.

The chain is built from TRBV6-1 and TRBJ1-5; 10 nucleotides match TRBD1. Trimming at V came to 4 bases and at J to 0 bases, leaving 9 bases not matched to a gene. The length of the CDR3 is 18 residues. Germline CDR1 MNHNS, CDR2 SASEGT. For the CDR3, the DNA is TGTGCCAGCAGTGTCCGGGGGGGACAGGGGACTAGCAATCAGCCCCAGCATTTT. Its protein is CASSVRGGQGTSNQPQHF.